These 14 T cell receptor beta chains were sequenced from one sample in a study of blood T cell repertoires in COVID-19. Generated by immunoSEQ multiplex PCR, the TCRdb table keeps only in-frame clones and is missing some. The sample comprises 250,000 to 350,000 clones, 89% of which are singletons, and about an eighth rests with the top ten. Sequencing was performed on peripheral blood. These receptors were obtained from a woman aged 60 to 75 with acute or convalescent COVID-19.

V is TRBV9 and J is TRBJ1-1, with 7 bases fitting TRBD1. The junction had 2 bases not matched to a gene; V was cut back by 5 bases and J by 4 bases. The CDR3 has 12 amino acids. Germline lookup yields CDR1 SGDLS and CDR2 YYNGEE. For the CDR3, the DNA is TGTGCCAGCAGTACAGGGGTCACTGAAGCTTTCTTT. Translated, it gives CASSTGVTEAFF.

The chain has TRBV3-1 (or the pseudogene TRBV3-2) and TRBJ1-2; TRBD1 matches 7 bases. Germline trimming cut 0 bases from V and 3 bases from J; bases unmatched to any gene: 1. The CDR3 totals 14 residues. The germline V gene encodes CDR1 LGHDT and CDR2 YNNKEL (reference sequence). The CDR3 DNA sequence: TGTGCCAGCAGCCAAGATGACAGGGACTATGGCTACACCTTC. It specifies CASSQDDRDYGYTF.

This chain links TRBV9 with TRBJ2-1; a weak D match, TRBD2 (6 bases). The V end lost 0 bases, the J end lost 3 bases, and 13 bases lay between the germline ends. Germline values: CDR1 SGDLS, CDR2 YYNGEE. This CDR3 has 16 residues. CDR3 sequence: CASSVEGGEGYNEQFF. The CDR3 bases are TGTGCCAGCAGCGTAGAGGGAGGCGAAGGCTACAATGAGCAGTTCTTC. Combining the CDR3 with reference TRBV9 and TRBJ2-1 gives the whole variable domain DSGVTQTPKHLITATGQRVTLRCSPRSGDLSVYWYQQSLDQGLQFLIQYYNGEERAKGNILERFSAQQFPDLHSELNLSSLELGDSALYFCASSVEGGEGYNEQFFGPGTRLTVL.

The CDR3 is CASSLNTGGNTIYF. The CDR3 region has the DNA TGTGCCAGCAGCTTGAATACCGGTGGAAACACCATATATTTT. The V call is TRBV5-4, the J call TRBJ1-3; D remains unclear. The CDR3 spans 14 residues. V was cut by 1 base and J by 3 bases, with 8 bases left in between. Germline CDR1 and CDR2: SGHNT and YYREEE (reference sequence).

The CDR3 sequence is CASSPRRDRRPQETQYF. The CDR3 DNA follows: TGTGCCAGCTCACCACGGCGGGACAGAAGACCTCAAGAGACCCAGTACTTC. The chain joins TRBV18 to TRBJ2-5; perhaps TRBD1 as D (7 bases). The CDR3 has 17 amino acids. Trimming took 1 base from V and 2 from J, leaving 17 bases between them. Looked up from germline, CDR1 is KGHSH and CDR2 is LQKENI.

The chain uses TRBV4-1 and TRBJ2-1; TRBD2 matches at 13 bases. This CDR3 region has 17 residues. The J segment lost 8 bases and the V segment lost 2 bases, leaving 9 bases of the junction unmatched. The V gene's germline CDR1 is MGHRA and CDR2 YSYEKL. The CDR3 nucleotides read TGCGCCAGCAGCCAAAGAGGGACGGGACTAGCGGGGTATGAGCAGTTCTTC. Amino acid sequence: CASSQRGTGLAGYEQFF.

The rearrangement joins TRBV7-9 to TRBJ1-4; 12 bases line up with TRBD1. This CDR3 spans 17 amino acids. CDR1 SEHNR and CDR2 FQNEAQ come from the germline V gene (reference sequence). V shed 1 base and J 5 bases; nucleotides not matched to a gene: 5. Here the CDR3 reads CASSLVGTGGHNEKLFF. As DNA, the CDR3 is TGTGCCAGCAGCTTAGTGGGGACAGGGGGCCACAATGAAAAACTGTTTTTT.

The chain is built from TRBV5-4 and TRBJ2-5; TRBD2 matches 9 bases. V was clipped by 6 bases and J by 2 bases; unmatched bases: 8. The length of the CDR3 is 15 residues. Germline loops: CDR1 SGHNT, CDR2 YYREEE (reference sequence). DNA of the CDR3: TGTGCCAGCACCAGAGCGGGGGGCCAACAAGAGACCCAGTACTTC. Protein sequence: CASTRAGGQQETQYF.

The chain links TRBV27 to TRBJ2-1, with 9 positions matching TRBD2. The junction had 4 bases not matched to a gene; V was cut back by 3 bases and J by 7 bases. The CDR3 consists of 14 residues. Looked up from germline, CDR1 is MNHEY and CDR2 is SMNVEV (reference sequence). CDR3 DNA sequence: TGTGCCAGCAGTTTGGGACTAGCATTTAATGAGCAGTTCTTC. This translates into CASSLGLAFNEQFF.

The chain carries TRBV6-5 and TRBJ1-5; D is ambiguous. Per the germline V gene, CDR1 is MNHEY and CDR2 is SVGAGI. Trimming shortened V by 4 bases and J by 4 bases, and 17 bases separated the two germline ends. The CDR3 is 16 residues long. CDR3 bases: TGTGCCAGCAGTTCTCGGAGTTTGGCAGCTAATCAGCCCCAGCATTTT. It specifies CASSSRSLAANQPQHF.

The count of this clone is one. The chain is built from TRBV28 and TRBJ1-2; 8 nucleotides match TRBD1. V lost 5 bases and J lost 4; bases outside the gene matches: 6. The CDR3 extends over 14 amino acids. Germline V CDR1 and CDR2: MDHEN, SYDVKM. The DNA for the CDR3 is TGTGCCAGCAGTCAGACAGGGGCGGTCTATGGCTACACCTTC. It specifies CASSQTGAVYGYTF.

The chain couples TRBV19 to TRBJ2-1, with 9 bases matching TRBD1. This CDR3 region has 13 residues. Trimming at V came to 6 bases and at J to 10 bases, leaving 7 bases not matched to a gene. Germline CDR1 reads LNHDA; CDR2 reads SQIVND (reference sequence). CDR3 sequence: CASSPGGQGEQFF. The CDR3 DNA reads TGTGCCAGTAGCCCAGGGGGACAGGGCGAGCAGTTCTTC.

The V call is TRBV7-9, the J call TRBJ2-7; D call uncertain. Between the trimmed V and J ends, which lost 5 bases and 2 bases, there was a span of 16 bases. CDR3 size: 15 residues. The germline V gene encodes CDR1 SEHNR and CDR2 FQNEAQ (reference sequence). DNA for the CDR3: TGTGCCAGCAGCGATACCATGGGCAGAACCTACGAGCAGTACTTC. Amino acids: CASSDTMGRTYEQYF.

Here the CDR3 reads CASSPQGPNNSPLHF. For the CDR3, the DNA is TGTGCCAGCAGCCCACAGGGACCCAATAATTCACCCCTCCACTTT. The chain combines TRBV7-2 with TRBJ1-6; D is perhaps TRBD1 (6 bases). Germline V gene data show CDR1 as SGHTA and CDR2 as FQGNSA. The CDR3 has 15 amino acids. Deletions cut 5 bases from V and 5 bases from J, with 13 bases between.